One sample yielded the 10 T cell receptor beta chains listed below, sequenced in a study of T-cell reconstitution after alpha-beta-depleted transplantation in children. During its preparation, the TCRbeta library received unique molecular identifiers. TCRdb processed the PCR reads anew with MiXCR; each CDR3 protein has one entry. Among around 360,000 distinct CDR3 sequences listed, around 10% were seen once. Sequences were derived from PBMCs from the stem cell graft donor, sampled from the stem cell graft. These receptors were taken from a human donor who donated a stem cell graft to a child with acute lymphoblastic leukemia.

This clonotype was found a few times. This chain links TRBV7-2 with TRBJ2-7; D is unresolved. CDR3 length: 16 residues. Trimming pared 1 base from V and 4 bases from J, leaving 17 bases between. CDR1 and CDR2 from the germline V gene are SGHTA and FQGNSA. CDR3 nucleotide sequence: TGTGCCAGCAGCTTAGTACCCGGACCTCATCCATACGAGCAGTACTTC. Translating gives CASSLVPGPHPYEQYF. Filled out from reference TRBV7-2 and TRBJ2-7, the complete variable domain reads GAGVSQSPSNKVTEKGKDVELRCDPISGHTALYWYRQSLGQGLEFLIYFQGNSAPDKSGLPSDRFSAERTGGSVSTLTIQRTQQEDSAVYLCASSLVPGPHPYEQYFGPGTRLTVT.

The chain links TRBV7-3 to TRBJ2-1; 8 bases match TRBD2. The length of the CDR3 is 16 residues. Germline CDR1 is SGHTA and CDR2 is FQGTGA. V was pared by 5 bases and J by 4 bases, with 10 bases of the junction left unmatched. For the CDR3, the DNA is TGTGCCAGCAGCCCTTCCGGGGGGGACGCATACAATGAGCAGTTCTTC. It translates to CASSPSGGDAYNEQFF.

This chain connects TRBV20-1 to TRBJ2-3, with 8 nucleotides matching TRBD1. V lost 5 bases to trimming and J lost 2 bases; unmatched junction nucleotides: 6. The CDR3 runs 14 residues. Germline V CDR1 and CDR2: DFQATT, SNEGSKA (reference sequence). The CDR3 is CSAWDRSYTDTQYF. The DNA for the CDR3 is TGCAGTGCTTGGGACAGGAGTTACACAGATACGCAGTATTTT.

This clonotype was picked up a small number of times. This rearrangement joins TRBV4-1 to TRBJ2-7, with 9 positions matching TRBD1. This CDR3 comprises 17 residues. V lost 3 bases to trimming and J lost 6 bases; unmatched junction nucleotides: 15. Germline CDR1 is MGHRA and CDR2 is YSYEKL. The CDR3 spells CASSQLTGGRWASEQYF. The CDR3 DNA follows: TGCGCCAGCAGCCAGCTTACAGGGGGCCGCTGGGCAAGCGAGCAGTACTTC.

This clonotype was found a few times. This chain connects TRBV20-1 to TRBJ2-3; 7 bases are shared with TRBD2. Per the germline V gene, CDR1 is DFQATT and CDR2 is SNEGSKA (reference sequence). This CDR3 has 12 amino acids. V lost 8 bases and J lost 0; bases outside the gene matches: 2. The CDR3 bases are TGCAGTAGTAGCGGGAGCACAGATACGCAGTATTTT. It translates to CSSSGSTDTQYF.

This chain links TRBV7-2 with TRBJ1-1; D is unclear. Germline values: CDR1 SGHTA, CDR2 FQGNSA. The CDR3 has 12 amino acids. V lost 6 bases, J lost 0 bases, and 5 bases lay in between. The CDR3 loop reads CASRRLNTEAFF. The CDR3 coding sequence is TGTGCCAGCAGACGACTGAACACTGAAGCTTTCTTT.

This chain joins TRBV4-1 and TRBJ2-6, with D uncertain. Germline V gene sequence: CDR1 MGHRA, CDR2 YSYEKL. This CDR3 region has 17 residues. V was trimmed by 4 bases and J by 2 bases, leaving 15 bases between them. CDR3 in amino acids: CASSRQTRAAGANVLTF. The CDR3 DNA reads as TGCGCCAGCAGCCGCCAGACACGTGCGGCTGGGGCCAACGTCCTGACTTTC.

This clonotype has a count of ten or more. The V call is TRBV5-1, the J call TRBJ1-1; TRBD1 is a possible D gene (5 bases). The V and J ends lost 1 base and 1 base respectively, with 14 bases between them. Germline V gene data show CDR1 as SGHRS and CDR2 as YFSETQ. The CDR3 runs 16 residues. Here the CDR3 DNA reads TGCGCCAGCAGCTTGTCACCGATTGGGGGGAACACTGAAGCTTTCTTT. It is translated as CASSLSPIGGNTEAFF.

The chain uses TRBV12-3 or TRBV12-4 and TRBJ2-1, with 8 bases lining up with TRBD2. V dropped 8 bases and J dropped 4; count of bases not matched to a gene: 10. CDR3 length: 15 residues. CDR3 bases: TGTGCCAGCTCTCCGGGGGGCGGGAGGTACAATGAGCAGTTCTTC. This translates into CASSPGGGRYNEQFF.

This clonotype was seen many times. This chain uses TRBV3-1 with TRBJ2-7, with 7 bases that match TRBD2. This CDR3 has 15 residues. Germline V gene lookup returns CDR1 LGHDT and CDR2 YNNKEL (reference sequence). V was clipped by 2 bases and J by 2 bases; unmatched bases: 6. The CDR3 DNA reads as TGTGCCAGCAGCCAAACCAGCAGCGGGACCTACGAGCAGTACTTC. Amino acids: CASSQTSSGTYEQYF.